This TCR beta chain was obtained from a study of Graves' ophthalmopathy and Graves' hyperthyroidism. General observations from the study: Among expanded thyroid clonotypes above 0.001 frequency, most also occurred in blood.

As regards this clonotype: Its matching antigen is unknown.

The CDR3 has 14 residues. Trimming pared 2 bases from V and 3 bases from J, leaving 8 bases between. Symptoms, serum thyroxine and TRAb, thyroid ultrasound, and orbital computed tomography formed the diagnostic basis. TCR beta CDR3 regions were amplified from RNA transcripts. HTBI-primed RT-PCR formed the first round, and a multiplex PCR formed the second. MiXCR was run by TCRdb on the multiplex PCR reads, yielding one entry per CDR3 protein. Of hundreds of thousands of distinct CDR3 sequences in the sample, 22% were seen once. The chain recombines TRBV12-3 or TRBV12-4 with TRBJ1-5; D gene ambiguous. This sequence was found in a woman between 18 and 30 years old with stable Graves' hyperthyroidism. Some clones in this sample may be carry-over from other donors' samples. Specimen: peripheral blood. DNA for the CDR3: TGTGCCAGCAGTTTATTAGGTTTCAATCAGCCCCAGCATTTT. It codes for CASSLLGFNQPQHF.